This T cell receptor beta chain was captured in a study of cytotoxic CD8 clonotypes in ibrutinib-treated CLL (dated by TCRdb to 2020 to 2023). Describing the broader study: The cohort had 11 to 12 relapsed/refractory and around 14 treatment-naive patients; some 17 were IGHV unmutated. Samples averaged roughly 280,000 productive templates and tens of thousands of productive rearrangements. The response samples were drawn at a median of roughly twelve months into treatment, with a range of about 6 to 40 months. Cryopreserved peripheral blood mononuclear cells were collected before treatment, at response, and at either disease progression or sustained remission. Longitudinal samples were obtainable from about 30% of the roughly 90 participants in the trial. Responses were partial in roughly 24 patients and complete in 2; after median approximately 66 months follow-up, 14 stayed in remission and roughly twelve progressed. Results and caveats for the whole study, not just this receptor: Baseline clonality exceeded that of age-matched healthy donors and correlated strongly with circulating CD8+ T-cell counts. Public clonotypes were found to be uncommon and were observed to contract or remain stable during treatment; the increase in clonality was shown to reflect expansion of private clonotypes at ibrutinib response. Lymph node repertoires were not examined, and the timing of sampling was not matched between patients in sustained remission and those whose disease progressed. At ibrutinib response clonality went up, during sustained remission it held steady, and at progression it dropped back toward baseline.

For TCR beta library preparation, roughly 2 micrograms of genomic DNA was extracted from cryopreserved PBMCs. Longitudinal blood samples from CLL patients on ibrutinib monotherapy were analyzed using high-throughput TCR beta sequencing. Patients were enrolled in a phase 2 open-label single-center ibrutinib monotherapy trial. Comments on this clone: The antigen it binds to is not known. Base qualities are missing; no much larger clone stands one base away.

On a MiSeq, deep resolution sequencing aimed for a depth between 1 in 1 million and 1 in 200,000 T cells, with each clonotype covered approximately 9.2x on average. The immunoSEQ hsTCRB Kit was used to generate the TCR beta libraries. The authors' analysis ran thus. ImmunoSEQ Data Assistant and ImmunoSEQ Analyzer were used for data analysis, and V, D and J genes were assigned according to IMGT definitions. Clonality, which ranges from 0 to 1, was calculated by subtracting the normalized Shannon entropy of productive rearrangement frequencies from one. Only overrepresented clonotypes making up at least 0.05% of each patient's repertoire were included in the public clonotype analysis. Thirteen repertoires from age-matched healthy donors, obtained from immuneACCESS, served as clonality controls. TCRdb holds this immuneACCESS table with in-frame rearrangements only. Some clones are missing; in checked studies, unresolved V genes explain under half, and the rest has no known cause. The DNA was the basis for D and trimming; V, J and clone size are from that table. The sample includes about 310,000 clones, with roughly 79% observed a single time. The biggest ten clones account for about 6.7% of the sample.

Reading from cysteine to phenylalanine, the CDR3 counts 12 amino acids. Only the CDR3 region is kept as DNA, spanning 36 bases read in frame from base 1. The germline V gene encodes CDR1 SGHRS and CDR2 YFSETQ. V loses 4 bases of germline sequence and J loses 9 bases, and the interval between the two ends is 11 bases. Material: PBMCs, obtained before ibrutinib treatment. In this chain, TRBV5-1 is recombined with TRBJ2-1; no D gene call is confident. This sequence originates from a human donor with chronic lymphocytic leukemia. Here the CDR3 is given as CASSMQVPEQFF. The nucleotide sequence reads as follows: TGCGCCAGCAGCATGCAGGTCCCTGAGCAGTTCTTC.